A selection of T cell receptor beta chains follows, all from one sample in a study of cytomegalovirus exposure and HLA in healthy donors. TCRdb's table, derived via immunoSEQ multiplex PCR, lists solely in-frame clones and lacks some. The repertoire has under 200,000 clones, about 80% of them found once; the top ten carry 3.5% to 4.5%. The specimen was PBMCs. These receptors were obtained from a man aged 25 to 40 in good health and CMV-seropositive. CDR3s include the opening cysteine and the closing phenylalanine or tryptophan. Expanded clones are given a class, and other clones once, few, many or no size at all.

clone size: .; V gene: TRBV18; J gene: TRBJ2-7; CDR3 protein: CASSPGGQPSYEQYF
clone size: few; V gene: TRBV7-9; J gene: TRBJ1-1; CDR3 protein: CASSLQTQGNTEAFF
clone size: .; V gene: TRBV9; J gene: TRBJ1-4; CDR3 protein: CASSVGAGPEKLFF
clone size: .; V gene: TRBV10-3; J gene: TRBJ1-3; CDR3 protein: CAISESTGSRTIYF
clone size: .; V gene: TRBV6-5; J gene: TRBJ2-5; CDR3 protein: CASSQTGLAQETQYF
clone size: .; V gene: TRBV9; J gene: TRBJ2-3; CDR3 protein: CASSDPSGIMLNTQYF
clone size: few; V gene: TRBV18; J gene: TRBJ2-7; CDR3 protein: CASSPSSTDSYEQYF
clone size: .; V gene: TRBV28; J gene: TRBJ1-5; CDR3 protein: CASSVRQGDQPQHF
clone size: .; V gene: TRBV9; J gene: TRBJ2-2; CDR3 protein: CASSRFESGELFF
clone size: .; V gene: TRBV5-4; J gene: TRBJ2-7; CDR3 protein: CASSSHPGGNAYEQYF
clone size: .; V gene: TRBV7-3; J gene: TRBJ2-4; CDR3 protein: CASSLTRDSLVAKNIQYF
clone size: .; V gene: TRBV29-1; J gene: TRBJ1-1; CDR3 protein: CSPRRTGLYTEAFF
clone size: .; V gene: TRBV7-9; J gene: TRBJ1-1; CDR3 protein: CASSFDTNTEAFF
clone size: .; V gene: TRBV4-1; J gene: TRBJ1-1; CDR3 protein: CASSQVVNTEAFF
clone size: .; V gene: TRBV10-3; J gene: TRBJ2-2; CDR3 protein: CAISDAEDRGELFF
clone size: .; V gene: TRBV5-1; J gene: TRBJ2-5; CDR3 protein: CASSFPSGEETQYF
clone size: .; V gene: TRBV4-1; J gene: TRBJ1-1; CDR3 protein: CASSQVGQGDTEAFF
clone size: .; V gene: TRBV10-3; J gene: TRBJ2-7; CDR3 protein: CAISDTGTSYEQYF
clone size: .; V gene: TRBV12-5; J gene: TRBJ2-2; CDR3 protein: CASGLVRGLAVISRGTGELFF
clone size: .; V gene: TRBV15; J gene: TRBJ1-6; CDR3 protein: CATRDRENGSPLHF
clone size: few; V gene: TRBV5-1; J gene: TRBJ1-5; CDR3 protein: CASSTGPDSNQPQHF
clone size: .; V gene: TRBV5-6; J gene: TRBJ2-5; CDR3 protein: CASSLEGVGRVQETQYF
clone size: .; V gene: TRBV28; J gene: TRBJ1-2; CDR3 protein: CASSPGQSAYGYTF
clone size: .; V gene: TRBV11-1; J gene: TRBJ2-7; CDR3 protein: CASSLFRGSTYEQYF
clone size: .; V gene: TRBV11-2; J gene: TRBJ1-2; CDR3 protein: CASRPRQGDYNYGYTF
clone size: .; V gene: TRBV5-1; J gene: TRBJ2-5; CDR3 protein: CASSGGLAGWETQYF
clone size: .; V gene: TRBV5-1; J gene: TRBJ2-5; CDR3 protein: CASSILTSHQETQYF
clone size: few; V gene: TRBV6-1; J gene: TRBJ2-7; CDR3 protein: CASSGRTSGGVWYEQYF
clone size: few; V gene: TRBV15; J gene: TRBJ2-7; CDR3 protein: CATSGTATYEQYF
clone size: .; V gene: TRBV28; J gene: TRBJ1-5; CDR3 protein: CASSRRTGAFSNQPQHF
clone size: .; V gene: TRBV6-1; J gene: TRBJ1-2; CDR3 protein: CASNPEGLYGYTF